The sequence of this T cell receptor (beta chain) was determined in a study of T cells in Graves' hyperthyroidism and ophthalmopathy. TCR beta CDR3 regions were amplified from RNA. Carried out on the TCR CDR3, a first-round RT-PCR used the HTBI primer set. MiXCR, run by TCRdb on the multiplex PCR reads, gives a single entry per CDR3 protein. The sample lists 550,000 to 600,000 distinct CDR3 sequences; 40% to 55% were seen once. This clonotype was observed many times. Per germline, CDR1 SGHVS and CDR2 FNYEAQ. The CDR3 totals 16 residues. Trimming cost V 5 bases and J 4 bases, with 20 bases left between them. On the basis of clinical symptoms, serum thyroxine and TRAb, thyroid ultrasound and orbital computed tomography, diagnoses were made.

The TCR was taken from an adult woman with Graves' disease, either hyperthyroidism or ophthalmopathy (not recorded which). V gene TRBV7-6 combines with J gene TRBJ2-5; D might be TRBD1 or TRBD2, each matching 6 bases. Input material: peripheral blood or thyroid tissue (not recorded which). CDR3 sequence: CASSLNEGGGGETQYF. Written as DNA, the CDR3 is TGTGCCAGCAGCCTGAACGAAGGAGGAGGGGGAGAGACCCAGTACTTC.